The 5 T cell receptor beta chains in this list originate from one sample, sequenced in a study of PD-1 blockade in classical Hodgkin lymphoma. The table came from immunoSEQ multiplex PCR; TCRdb's copy has only in-frame clones and leaves some out. The sample has 35,000 to 40,000 clones, about 90% seen once. The patients all showed relapse after autologous stem cell transplantation, while their brentuximab vedotin exposure varied. The material was peripheral blood mononuclear cells (PBMCs), obtained before the second cycle of nivolumab. The receptors were sampled from a human donor with classical Hodgkin lymphoma.

The chain is built from TRBV9 and TRBJ1-4; 8 bases line up with TRBD1. Germline values: CDR1 SGDLS, CDR2 YYNGEE. CDR3 size: 15 residues. V lost 4 bases, J lost 6 bases, and 8 bases stayed unmatched. The CDR3 sequence: CASSLTGVEDEKLFF. CDR3 in DNA: TGTGCCAGCAGCTTGACAGGGGTGGAGGATGAAAAACTGTTTTTT.

The J gene is TRBJ2-5, the V gene TRBV30; D not certain. The CDR3 consists of 13 residues. V lost 5 bases to trimming and J lost 2 bases, with 12 bases between them. Germline assignment: CDR1 GTSNPN and CDR2 SVGIG (reference sequence). Here the CDR3 DNA reads TGTGCCTGGTGTCTACGGCAGCAAGAGACCCAGTACTTC. Protein: CAWCLRQQETQYF.

The chain carries TRBV4-1 and TRBJ2-4; the D is unclear. CDR3 length equals 15 residues. CDR1 MGHRA and CDR2 YSYEKL come from the germline V gene. The V gene lost 1 base and the J gene lost 8 bases, with 15 bases spanning the gap. In nucleotides, the CDR3 is TGCGCCAGCAGCCAAGTTTTCGACAAGTTCGACATTCAGTACTTC. Its translation: CASSQVFDKFDIQYF.

V gene TRBV6-4 combines with J gene TRBJ2-1, with a tentative D call TRBD2 (6 bases). Deletions cut 0 bases from V and 7 bases from J, with 19 bases between. Germline values: CDR1 MRHNA, CDR2 SNTAGT. The CDR3 sequence is 17 residues long. CDR3 DNA: TGTGCCAGCAGTGACTCGTTTACACCGGAGGGCCGGAATGAGCAGTTCTTC. Translation gives CASSDSFTPEGRNEQFF.

This clone showed up just once. The CDR3 here is CSARREDEQYF. The DNA of the CDR3 is TGCAGTGCTCGCAGGGAGGACGAGCAGTACTTC. The J gene is TRBJ2-7, the V gene TRBV20-1; D might be TRBD2 (6 bases). With 5 bases removed from V and 5 bases from J, the gap between germline ends came to 10 bases. Germline V gene sequence: CDR1 DFQATT, CDR2 SNEGSKA (reference sequence). This CDR3 contains 11 residues.